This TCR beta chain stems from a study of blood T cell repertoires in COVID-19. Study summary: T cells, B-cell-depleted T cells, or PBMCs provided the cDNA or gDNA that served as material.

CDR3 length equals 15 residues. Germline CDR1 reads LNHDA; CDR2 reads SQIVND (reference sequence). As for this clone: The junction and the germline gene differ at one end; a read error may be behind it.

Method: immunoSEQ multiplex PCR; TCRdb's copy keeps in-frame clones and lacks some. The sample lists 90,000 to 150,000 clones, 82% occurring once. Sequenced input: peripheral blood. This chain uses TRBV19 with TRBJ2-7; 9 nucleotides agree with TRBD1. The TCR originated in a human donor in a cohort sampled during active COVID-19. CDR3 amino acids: CASSPPGTGSFEQYF. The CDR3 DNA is TGTGCCAGTAGTCCCCCCGGGACAGGGTCCTTCGAGCAGTACTTC.